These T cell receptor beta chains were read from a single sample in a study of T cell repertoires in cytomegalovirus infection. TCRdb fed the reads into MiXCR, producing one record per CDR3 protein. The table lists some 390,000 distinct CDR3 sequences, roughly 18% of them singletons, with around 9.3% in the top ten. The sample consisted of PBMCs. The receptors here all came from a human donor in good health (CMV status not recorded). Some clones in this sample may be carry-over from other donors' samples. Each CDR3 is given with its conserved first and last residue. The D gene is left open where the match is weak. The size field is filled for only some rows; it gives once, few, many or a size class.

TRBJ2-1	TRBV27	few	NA	CASSLLGGNEQFF	TGTGCCAGCAGTTTACTCGGGGGCAATGAGCAGTTCTTC
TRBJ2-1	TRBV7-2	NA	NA	CASSSLARGQFF	TGTGCCAGCAGCTCTCTAGCCAGGGGGCAGTTCTTC
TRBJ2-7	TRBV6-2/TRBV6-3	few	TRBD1	CASYDRGNSYEQYF	TGTGCCAGCTACGACAGGGGAAACTCCTACGAGCAGTACTTC
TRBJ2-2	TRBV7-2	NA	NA	CASSLWGKDTGELFF	TGTGCCAGCAGCTTGTGGGGTAAAGACACCGGGGAGCTGTTTTTT
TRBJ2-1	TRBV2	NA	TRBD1	CASRKPGTGAYNEQFF	TGTGCCAGCAGAAAACCCGGGACAGGGGCCTACAATGAGCAGTTCTTC
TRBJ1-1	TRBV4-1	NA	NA	CASSQDYGTGSVNTEAFF	TGCGCCAGCAGCCAAGATTATGGTACAGGGAGTGTGAACACTGAAGCTTTCTTT
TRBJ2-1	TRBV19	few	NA	CASSIASGSYNEQFF	TGTGCCAGTAGTATAGCGTCAGGCTCCTACAATGAGCAGTTCTTC
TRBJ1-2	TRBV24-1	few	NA	CATSDPGQFYGYTF	TGTGCCACCAGTGACCCTGGACAGTTCTATGGCTACACCTTC
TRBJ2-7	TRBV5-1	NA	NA	CASSLSDRSWVGEQYF	TGCGCCAGCAGTCTATCAGACAGGTCGTGGGTTGGCGAGCAGTACTTC
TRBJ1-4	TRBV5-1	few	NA	CASSLDTRRGNEKLFF	TGCGCCAGCAGCTTGGACACGAGACGCGGGAATGAAAAACTGTTTTTT
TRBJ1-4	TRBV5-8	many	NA	CASTPPGRFNEKLFF	TGTGCCAGCACTCCTCCCGGCAGATTTAATGAAAAACTGTTTTTT
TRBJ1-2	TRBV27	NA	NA	CASTGGYGYTF	TGTGCCAGCACGGGTGGCTATGGCTACACCTTC
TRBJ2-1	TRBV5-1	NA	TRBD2	CASSPVPGLGEREQFF	TGCGCCAGCAGCCCGGTCCCGGGACTAGGGGAACGAGAGCAGTTCTTC
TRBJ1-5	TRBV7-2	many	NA	CASGMAGQPQHF	TGTGCCAGCGGAATGGCGGGTCAGCCCCAGCATTTT
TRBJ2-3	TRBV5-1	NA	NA	CASSALGADTQYF	TGCGCCAGCAGCGCGCTCGGGGCAGATACGCAGTATTTT
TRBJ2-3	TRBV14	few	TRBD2	CASSPLSGVPTDTQYF	TGTGCCAGCAGCCCCCTTAGCGGGGTACCCACAGATACGCAGTATTTT
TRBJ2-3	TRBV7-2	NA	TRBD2	CASSGRVTDTKYF	TGTGCCAGCAGCGGGAGGGTCACAGATACGAAGTATTTT
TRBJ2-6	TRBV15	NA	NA	CATSRDSAGAGANVLTF	TGTGCCACCAGCAGAGATTCGGCAGGGGCAGGGGCCAACGTCCTGACTTTC
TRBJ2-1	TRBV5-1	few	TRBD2	CASSLPGLAGSNEQFF	TGCGCCAGCAGCTTGCCGGGACTAGCGGGATCCAATGAGCAGTTCTTC
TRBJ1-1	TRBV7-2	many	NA	CASSKYTEAFF	TGTGCCAGCAGCAAATACACTGAAGCTTTCTTT
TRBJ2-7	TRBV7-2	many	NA	CASSLRSSVTYEQYF	TGTGCCAGCAGCTTAAGGTCTAGCGTAACCTACGAGCAGTACTTC
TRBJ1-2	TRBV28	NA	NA	CASRYGGLKDGYTF	TGTGCCAGCAGATACGGGGGGCTGAAGGATGGCTACACCTTC
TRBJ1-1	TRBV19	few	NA	CASSNQLNTEAFF	TGTGCCAGTAGTAATCAGCTGAACACTGAAGCTTTCTTT
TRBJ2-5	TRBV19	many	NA	CASSIGQQETQYF	TGTGCCAGTAGTATTGGACAACAAGAGACCCAGTACTTC
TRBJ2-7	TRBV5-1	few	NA	CASSLGGTASTSAYF	TGCGCCAGCAGCTTGGGCGGGACCGCATCGACCAGCGCGTACTTC
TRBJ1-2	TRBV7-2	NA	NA	CASSLRVSGAASYTF	TGTGCCAGCAGCTTAAGGGTTAGTGGGGCTGCGAGCTACACCTTC
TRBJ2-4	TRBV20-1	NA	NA	CSAIDSSRENIQYF	TGCAGTGCTATAGATTCCTCCAGAGAAAACATTCAGTACTTC
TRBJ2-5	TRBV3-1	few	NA	CASSLVGEETQYF	TGTGCCAGCAGCCTCGTTGGGGAAGAGACCCAGTACTTC
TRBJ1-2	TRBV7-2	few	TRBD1	CASSRTGLVGYTF	TGTGCCAGCAGCAGGACAGGGTTAGTCGGCTACACCTTC
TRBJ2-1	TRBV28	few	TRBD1	CASSPGTGLVDEQFF	TGTGCCAGCAGCCCCGGGACAGGGTTGGTGGATGAGCAGTTCTTC
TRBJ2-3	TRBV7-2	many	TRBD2	CASSSFGGGADTQYF	TGTGCCAGCAGCTCGTTTGGCGGGGGGGCAGATACGCAGTATTTT
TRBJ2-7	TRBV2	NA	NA	CASRKEGDEQYF	TGTGCCAGCAGAAAGGAGGGCGACGAGCAGTACTTC
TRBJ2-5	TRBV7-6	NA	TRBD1	CASSALKQLGDRLYF	TGTGCCAGCAGCGCCTTAAAACAGTTGGGGGACAGACTGTACTTC
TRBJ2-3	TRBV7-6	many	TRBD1	CASSSQGDLVGPDTQYF	TGTGCCAGCAGCTCCCAGGGGGATCTGGTTGGACCAGATACGCAGTATTTT
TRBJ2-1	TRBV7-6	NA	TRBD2	CASTLRIGERGENEQFF	TGTGCCAGCACCCTTCGTATCGGTGAGCGGGGGGAGAATGAGCAGTTCTTC
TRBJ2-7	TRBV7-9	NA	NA	CASRPPISSYEQYF	TGTGCCAGCCGTCCACCCATTTCCTCCTACGAGCAGTACTTC
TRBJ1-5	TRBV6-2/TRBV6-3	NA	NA	CASTKYPTNQPQHF	TGTGCCAGCACCAAATATCCCACCAATCAGCCCCAGCATTTT
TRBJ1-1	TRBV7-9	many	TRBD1	CASTSQGAGTEAFF	TGTGCCAGCACCAGTCAGGGGGCAGGCACTGAAGCTTTCTTT
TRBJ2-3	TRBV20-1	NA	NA	CSARDRVLATDTQYF	TGCAGTGCTAGAGATCGTGTACTAGCCACAGATACGCAGTATTTT
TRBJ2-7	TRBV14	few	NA	CASSRGILVGHEQYF	TGTGCCAGCAGCCGGGGTATCTTGGTTGGTCACGAGCAGTACTTC
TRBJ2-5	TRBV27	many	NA	CASSSQGGRETQYF	TGTGCCAGCAGTTCCCAGGGGGGTCGAGAGACCCAGTACTTC
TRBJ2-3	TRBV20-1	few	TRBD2	CSAPPGSGGTDTQYF	TGCAGTGCCCCCCCTGGTAGCGGGGGCACAGATACGCAGTATTTT
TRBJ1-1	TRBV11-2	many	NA	CASSPSRGGNTEAFF	TGTGCCAGCAGCCCCTCTAGGGGGGGGAACACTGAAGCTTTCTTT
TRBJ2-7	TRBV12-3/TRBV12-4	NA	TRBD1	CASSQGGSSYEQYF	TGTGCCAGCAGTCAAGGGGGCTCTAGTTACGAGCAGTACTTC
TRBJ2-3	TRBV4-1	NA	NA	CASSQAGDTQYF	TGCGCCAGCAGCCAAGCGGGAGATACGCAGTATTTT
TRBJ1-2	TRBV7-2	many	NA	CASSFTGNYGYTF	TGTGCCAGCAGCTTCACAGGGAACTATGGCTACACCTTC
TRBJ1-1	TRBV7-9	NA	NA	CASSSRAQNTEAFF	TGTGCCAGCAGCTCCAGGGCCCAGAACACTGAAGCTTTCTTT
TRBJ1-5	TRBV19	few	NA	CASSPTRDSYNQPQHF	TGTGCCAGTAGTCCCACCCGCGACAGTTACAATCAGCCCCAGCATTTT
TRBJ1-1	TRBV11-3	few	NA	CASSLNAAGEAFF	TGTGCCAGCAGCTTAAACGCGGCCGGTGAAGCTTTCTTT
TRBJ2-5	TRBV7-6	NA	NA	CASGSSGETQYF	TGTGCCAGCGGCTCCTCAGGGGAGACCCAGTACTTC
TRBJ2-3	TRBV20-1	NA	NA	CSARGASADTQYF	TGCAGTGCTAGAGGGGCTAGTGCAGATACGCAGTATTTT
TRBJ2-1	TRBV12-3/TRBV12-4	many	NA	CASSFVPTYNEQFF	TGTGCCAGCAGTTTTGTCCCCACCTACAATGAGCAGTTCTTC
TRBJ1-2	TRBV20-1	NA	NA	CSARDRIWGQYGYTF	TGCAGTGCTAGAGATCGGATCTGGGGGCAGTATGGCTACACCTTC
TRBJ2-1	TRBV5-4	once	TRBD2	CASSPARGGSYNEQFF	TGTGCCAGCAGCCCCGCCCGGGGCGGGAGCTACAATGAGCAGTTCTTC
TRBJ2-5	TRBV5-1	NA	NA	CASSLDSVGTQYF	TGCGCCAGCAGCCTGGACAGCGTCGGGACCCAGTACTTC